This passage covers 27 T cell receptor beta chains from one sample sequenced in a study of T cell responses to AZD1222 COVID-19 vaccine. This table comes from immunoSEQ multiplex PCR, and its TCRdb copy is limited to in-frame clones, with some not included. The sample shows 95,000 to 150,000 clones, 70% to 90% of them seen only once. Here the sequenced sample was peripheral blood, taken on day 0 of AZD1222 vaccination. The origin of the receptors is an adult in good health.

This clone was seen a few times. Other nucleotide sequences in the sample specify the same CDR3. The V call is TRBV30, the J call TRBJ2-7; D gene unclear. This CDR3 has 11 residues. V was pared by 0 bases and J by 4 bases, with 4 bases between. CDR1 GTSNPN and CDR2 SVGIG come from the germline V gene (reference sequence). In DNA form, the CDR3 reads TGTGCCTGGAGTGTACGGTACGAGCAGTACTTC. Protein sequence: CAWSVRYEQYF.

V usage is TRBV19 and J usage is TRBJ1-2; no reliable D call. The V end was cut by 6 bases, the J end by 3 bases, with 11 bases between. Germline V gene lookup returns CDR1 LNHDA and CDR2 SQIVND (reference sequence). The length of the CDR3 is 13 residues. DNA for the CDR3: TGTGCCAGTAGACAAGGGTTATACTATGGCTACACCTTC. Translating gives CASRQGLYYGYTF.

This clone appeared many times. The chain has TRBV6-5 and TRBJ2-7, with 10 bases identical to TRBD2. The CDR3 sequence is 15 residues long. Trimming took 5 bases from V and 2 from J; bases not matched to a gene: 6. The V gene's germline CDR1 is MNHEY and CDR2 SVGAGI. As DNA, the CDR3 is TGTGCCAGCAGTACCCTAGCGGGAGCGACCTACGAGCAGTACTTC. Its translation: CASSTLAGATYEQYF.

The chain recombines TRBV6-6 with TRBJ2-2; D remains unclear. CDR1 and CDR2 from the germline V gene are MNHNY and SVGAGI (reference sequence). Trimming left V 6 bases short and J 0 bases short, with 8 bases between. This CDR3 comprises 14 residues. In DNA, the CDR3 is TGTGCCAGCAGCCAAGGGTCGAACACCGGGGAGCTGTTTTTT. This encodes CASSQGSNTGELFF.

The chain couples TRBV30 to TRBJ1-1, with 8 bases identical to TRBD1. Trimming cost V 8 bases and J 4 bases; bases outside gene matches: 15. Germline V gene sequence: CDR1 GTSNPN, CDR2 SVGIG (reference sequence). The CDR3 covers 15 residues. The CDR3 bases are TGTGCCGCCGGGACAGGCCCTCTGGACGGCACTGAAGCTTTCTTT. This gives the protein CAAGTGPLDGTEAFF.

The rearrangement uses TRBV6-1 and TRBJ1-2; D unresolved. V was shortened by 1 base and J by 4 bases, with 13 bases between the two germline ends. Germline lookup yields CDR1 MNHNS and CDR2 SASEGT. The CDR3 length is 15 residues. CDR3 in amino acids: CASSEGIGRGYGYTF. The DNA for the CDR3 is TGTGCCAGCAGTGAAGGGATAGGGCGCGGCTATGGCTACACCTTC.

The chain is built from TRBV3-1 (or the pseudogene TRBV3-2) and TRBJ1-4; TRBD1 agrees at 9 bases. There are 16 residues in the CDR3. Trimming took 3 bases from V and 4 from J; bases not matched to a gene: 6. Germline V gene data show CDR1 as LGHDT and CDR2 as YNNKEL (reference sequence). CDR3 sequence (DNA): TGTGCCAGCAGCCACGACCCGGGACAGGGTAATGAAAAACTGTTTTTT. Translation: CASSHDPGQGNEKLFF.

The V and J genes are TRBV6-9 and TRBJ1-5, with 8 bases identical to TRBD1. This CDR3 comprises 17 residues. Trimming removed 5 bases from V and 0 bases from J; junction bases left unmatched: 9. CDR1 is MNHGY and CDR2 is SVAAGI in the germline V gene. The CDR3 sequence is CASSNTEDRDSNQPQHF. The CDR3 DNA reads TGTGCCAGCAGTAACACCGAGGACAGGGATAGCAATCAGCCCCAGCATTTT.

The genes are TRBV24-1 and TRBJ1-1, with D unresolved. The CDR3 length is 13 residues. Germline assignment: CDR1 KGHDR and CDR2 SFDVKD. Between the trimmed V and J ends, which lost 5 bases and 4 bases, there was a span of 10 bases. The CDR3 sequence: CATSAPPITEAFF. CDR3 nucleotides: TGTGCCACCAGTGCCCCCCCAATCACTGAAGCTTTCTTT.

J is TRBJ2-7 and V is TRBV4-1; D gene uncertain. Germline V gene data show CDR1 as MGHRA and CDR2 as YSYEKL. There are 14 residues in the CDR3. The V end lost 1 base, the J end lost 3 bases, and 10 bases lay between the germline ends. This CDR3 is CASSQGRYSYEQYF. The CDR3 nucleotides read TGCGCCAGCAGCCAAGGGCGTTACAGCTACGAGCAGTACTTC.

The chain employs TRBV15 and TRBJ2-7; D remains ambiguous. The germline V gene has CDR1 LNHNV and CDR2 YYDKDF (reference sequence). Trimming stripped 0 bases from V and 0 bases from J, with 9 bases between. CDR3 size: 15 residues. CDR3 in amino acids: CATSRDEFSSYEQYF. CDR3 DNA: TGTGCCACCAGCAGAGATGAATTCAGCTCCTACGAGCAGTACTTC.

V gene TRBV6-6 combines with J gene TRBJ2-3, with 8 bases fitting TRBD2. Losses at the gene ends were 5 bases for V and 4 bases for J; bases not matched to a gene: 14. CDR3 size: 17 residues. CDR1 is MNHNY and CDR2 is SVGAGI in the germline V gene (reference sequence). CDR3 sequence: CASSHVVAGSISDTQYF. The CDR3, as DNA: TGTGCCAGCAGTCACGTTGTAGCGGGATCAATCTCAGATACGCAGTATTTT.

The V and J genes are TRBV11-3 and TRBJ2-7, with TRBD1 matching 8 bases. Germline CDR1 SGHNT, CDR2 YENEEA. The CDR3 is 15 amino acids. The junction had 3 bases not matched to a gene; V was cut back by 0 bases and J by 2 bases. In DNA form, the CDR3 reads TGTGCCAGCAGCTTAGAAGGGGGACAGGCCTACGAGCAGTACTTC. Translation: CASSLEGGQAYEQYF. Full variable domain (outside the CDR3, taken from reference TRBV11-3 and TRBJ2-7): EAGVVQSPRYKIIEKKQPVAFWCNPISGHNTLYWYLQNLGQGPELLIRYENEEAVDDSQLPKDRFSAERLKGVDSTLKIQPAELGDSAVYLCASSLEGGQAYEQYFGPGTRLTVT.

This chain joins TRBV5-1 and TRBJ2-7; 7 bases map to TRBD1. The V and J ends lost 5 bases and 5 bases, in that order; junction bases with no gene match: 4. There are 12 residues in the CDR3. CDR1 and CDR2 from the germline V gene are SGHRS and YFSETQ. CDR3 DNA sequence: TGCGCCAGCAGGGACGACAGGGACGAGCAGTACTTC. This codes for CASRDDRDEQYF.

The rearrangement uses TRBV5-4 and TRBJ2-1; 8 nucleotides agree with TRBD1. Germline V gene sequence: CDR1 SGHNT, CDR2 YYREEE (reference sequence). The CDR3 is 15 residues long. The V gene end was trimmed by 2 bases and the J gene end by 4 bases; junction bases not matched to a gene: 5. CDR3 sequence reads: CASSFRTGPYNEQFF. The CDR3 DNA reads TGTGCCAGCAGCTTTCGGACAGGGCCGTACAATGAGCAGTTCTTC. The whole variable domain, filled in from reference TRBV5-4 and TRBJ2-1, reads ETGVTQSPTHLIKTRGQQVTLRCSSQSGHNTVSWYQQALGQGPQFIFQYYREEENGRGNFPPRFSGLQFPNYSSELNVNALELDDSALYLCASSFRTGPYNEQFFGPGTRLTVL.

The chain employs TRBV24-1 and TRBJ2-7; 11 bases map to TRBD1. The CDR3 spans 16 residues. Germline V lookup: CDR1 KGHDR, CDR2 SFDVKD. V lost 4 bases and J lost 3; bases outside the gene matches: 7. The DNA for the CDR3 is TGTGCCACCAGTGAGGGTCGGGGACAGGGGGACTACGAGCAGTACTTC. This codes for CATSEGRGQGDYEQYF.

On this clone: Within the sample, other DNA sequences also encode this same CDR3. V and J are TRBV5-1 and TRBJ2-5; D gene ambiguous. The CDR3 sequence is 11 residues long. Trimming cost V 4 bases and J 2 bases, with 3 bases left between them. Germline CDR1 and CDR2: SGHRS and YFSETQ. The CDR3 spells CASSLQETQYF. CDR3 nucleotides: TGCGCCAGCAGCCTACAAGAGACCCAGTACTTC.

V usage is TRBV10-3 and J usage is TRBJ1-3, with D maybe TRBD1 (5 bases). The CDR3 totals 16 residues. Germline values: CDR1 ENHRY, CDR2 SYGVKD. V dropped 6 bases and J dropped 4 bases, with 19 bases sitting between them. In DNA, the CDR3 is TGTGCCATCAGAGTTCAAGGGGAAAAGGGAGGAAACACCATATATTTT. Amino acid sequence: CAIRVQGEKGGNTIYF.

This clone came up once. The rearrangement joins TRBV15 to TRBJ2-3, with 9 bases aligning to TRBD2. J was trimmed by 3 bases and V by 0 bases; bases with no gene match: 4. This CDR3 has 16 residues. Looked up from germline, CDR1 is LNHNV and CDR2 is YYDKDF (reference sequence). The chain's CDR3 is CATSRELSGRTDTQYF. For the CDR3, the DNA is TGTGCCACCAGCAGAGAACTTAGCGGGAGAACAGATACGCAGTATTTT.

This chain uses TRBV18 with TRBJ1-1; TRBD1 matches 7 bases. The V gene end was trimmed by 3 bases and the J gene end by 3 bases; junction bases not matched to a gene: 7. Germline V lookup: CDR1 KGHSH, CDR2 LQKENI. The CDR3 is 15 amino acids. CDR3 coding DNA: TGTGCCAGCTCACCCATGGGGACAGCCTACACTGAAGCTTTCTTT. Encoded protein: CASSPMGTAYTEAFF.

The chain combines TRBV7-9 with TRBJ2-7; 11 bases line up with TRBD2. V lost 4 bases, J lost 3 bases, and 5 bases stayed unmatched. This CDR3 region has 15 residues. The V gene's germline CDR1 is SEHNR and CDR2 FQNEAQ (reference sequence). This CDR3 reads CASSSTSGALYEQYF. CDR3 coding DNA: TGTGCCAGCAGCTCGACTAGCGGGGCACTCTACGAGCAGTACTTC.

The J gene is TRBJ2-7, the V gene TRBV4-1; D might be TRBD1 or TRBD2, each matching 5 bases. Trimming stripped 1 base from V and 5 bases from J, with 9 bases between. The CDR3 contains 13 residues. Per germline, CDR1 MGHRA and CDR2 YSYEKL. The CDR3: CASSQVPGHEQYF. The CDR3 nucleotides read TGCGCCAGCAGCCAAGTTCCGGGACACGAGCAGTACTTC.

This clone was seen more than once but under ten times. V usage is TRBV19 and J usage is TRBJ2-3; TRBD2 matches at 7 bases. Germline-derived CDR1 and CDR2 are LNHDA and SQIVND (reference sequence). Trimming at V came to 3 bases and at J to 2 bases, leaving 11 bases not matched to a gene. The CDR3 spans 17 residues. CDR3 sequence: CASSIFPLREATDTQYF. CDR3 nucleotide sequence: TGTGCCAGTAGTATCTTTCCGCTACGGGAGGCCACAGATACGCAGTATTTT.

The chain recombines TRBV6-5 with TRBJ1-1; perhaps TRBD1 as D (6 bases). The CDR3 runs to 14 residues. Trimming pared 6 bases from V and 5 bases from J, leaving 16 bases between. Germline CDR1 and CDR2: MNHEY and SVGAGI. In DNA, the CDR3 is TGTGCCAGCAGAGAGAGGGGGGGGTGGACTGAAGCTTTCTTT. Its protein is CASRERGGWTEAFF.

J is TRBJ2-7 and V is TRBV6-5; 9 positions match TRBD1. Germline CDR1 MNHEY, CDR2 SVGAGI. CDR3 length: 13 residues. The V gene end was trimmed by 8 bases and the J gene end by 4 bases; junction bases not matched to a gene: 6. The CDR3 region has the DNA TGTGCCAGCGCCGGGACAGGGCCGTACGAGCAGTACTTC. This translates into CASAGTGPYEQYF.

This chain joins TRBV29-1 and TRBJ1-1; D is unclear. Germline CDR1 and CDR2: SQVTM and ANQGSEA. The CDR3 consists of 14 residues. V was pared by 7 bases and J by 1 base, with 16 bases between. CDR3 in DNA: TGCAGCGCCCACTCGGGGAGTCAGAACACTGAAGCTTTCTTT. It yields the protein CSAHSGSQNTEAFF. The full variable domain, its missing parts supplied by reference TRBV29-1 and TRBJ1-1, is SAVISQKPSRDICQRGTSLTIQCQVDSQVTMMFWYRQQPGQSLTLIATANQGSEATYESGFVIDKFPISRPNLTFSTLTVSNMSPEDSSIYLCSAHSGSQNTEAFFGQGTRLTVV.

This clone has more than one count but fewer than ten. This rearrangement joins TRBV6-4 to TRBJ2-7; D unresolved. The CDR3 loop spans 13 amino acids. Germline-derived CDR1 and CDR2 are MRHNA and SNTAGT. Between the trimmed V and J ends, which lost 3 bases and 7 bases, there was a span of 13 bases. The CDR3: CASSEDGLGEQYF. The CDR3 DNA reads as TGTGCCAGCAGTGAGGACGGATTGGGAGAGCAGTACTTC.